This T cell receptor (beta chain) was obtained from a study of cytomegalovirus exposure and HLA in healthy donors. Study-level findings and limits: A later analysis found common viral pathogens apparently linked to several of the most significant clusters. Cytomegalovirus status was reportedly diagnosed by the classifier with high sensitivity and specificity. TRBV6-2, TRBV6-3 and some other V segments were excluded as indistinguishable.

Amplification used 60 Vbeta primers and 13 Jbeta primers. Clones were sequenced by immunoSEQ multiplex PCR, and TCRdb holds only the in-frame ones, with some missing. The table has under 200,000 clones, 75% seen once. V shed 2 bases, J shed 10 bases, and the junction held 2 bases outside the gene matches. The CDR3 totals 12 residues. The germline V gene encodes CDR1 MDHEN and CDR2 SYDVKM. Worth noting for this clone: The antigen is not known.

This receptor was obtained from a woman aged 40 to 49 in good health and CMV-seropositive. Sequenced input: PBMCs. The chain uses TRBV28 and TRBJ2-7; TRBD2 agrees at 10 bases. CDR3 sequence reads: CASSLGLAAQYF. In nucleotides, the CDR3 is TGTGCCAGCAGTTTAGGACTAGCGGCTCAGTACTTC.